A selection of T cell receptor beta chains follows, all from one sample in a study of blood T cell repertoires in COVID-19. TCRdb's table, derived via immunoSEQ multiplex PCR, lists solely in-frame clones and lacks some. This repertoire shows over 300,000 clones, roughly 90% found once; its top ten account for 5% to 8.5%. Sequenced sample: peripheral blood. Receptor source: a man between 18 and 29 years old with active or convalescent COVID-19. Each CDR3 is given with its conserved first and last residue.

cdr3_aa j_call cdr3_length v_call
CASTGGGKETQYF TRBJ2-5 13 TRBV19
CASSTTGTQYQPQHF TRBJ1-5 15 TRBV19
CASSQYRGPPRDYGYTF TRBJ1-2 17 TRBV4-2
CASSLTGTGQETQYF TRBJ2-5 15 TRBV2
CASSFKAGVNEQFF TRBJ2-1 14 TRBV5-1
CASTGTGGKQYF TRBJ2-7 12 TRBV19
CASSLGSGTASYGYTF TRBJ1-2 16 TRBV5-1
CASSQGIGEQYF TRBJ2-7 12 TRBV12-3/TRBV12-4
CASKSEGAKDTQYF TRBJ2-3 14 TRBV19
CASRGQGRNEQYF TRBJ2-7 13 TRBV27
CATSRAREAYEQYF TRBJ2-7 14 TRBV15
CSVEARTSGSKTDTQYF TRBJ2-3 17 TRBV29-1
CASVAEYSTDTQYF TRBJ2-3 14 TRBV11-2
CASSSGLADRGETQYF TRBJ2-5 16 TRBV5-1
CSVRREAEAFF TRBJ1-1 11 TRBV29-1
CATSAAQTGNQPQHF TRBJ1-5 15 TRBV24-1
CAIRLTGENTEAFF TRBJ1-1 14 TRBV10-3
CASSEVEGEGEQFF TRBJ2-1 14 TRBV25-1
CASSRDSISGNTIYF TRBJ1-3 15 TRBV6-6
CASRTDRNTEAFF TRBJ1-1 13 TRBV27
CASSYDRENYGYTF TRBJ1-2 14 TRBV6-5
CASSSFPTDTQYF TRBJ2-3 13 TRBV28
CASSLAGQGVGIGELFF TRBJ2-2 17 TRBV5-5
CASSLDRGSLQPQHF TRBJ1-5 15 TRBV28
CASSLRNTIYF TRBJ1-3 11 TRBV27
CASSPGDKLYGYTF TRBJ1-2 14 TRBV7-8
CASSVGTSWDTEAFF TRBJ1-1 15 TRBV9
CASNPQNPNTEAFF TRBJ1-1 14 TRBV2
CASSRTVVYGYTF TRBJ1-2 13 TRBV7-2
CASSPRLAGGSYNEQFF TRBJ2-1 17 TRBV3-1/TRBV3-2
CASSKKFYRGPVDQPQHF TRBJ1-5 18 TRBV21-1
CASTIGGTGSNEQFF TRBJ2-1 15 TRBV19
CASSEVGTGGNSAFF TRBJ1-1 15 TRBV25-1
CASSIVYEGYEQYF TRBJ2-7 14 TRBV19
CASSLGTGVSNQPQHF TRBJ1-5 16 TRBV5-5
CASSQDFPTEAFF TRBJ1-1 13 TRBV4-3
CASSLRLGSGGPTDTQYF TRBJ2-3 18 TRBV7-3
CASSPPGLAGAPQETQYF TRBJ2-5 18 TRBV18
CASSLLPSGISYEQYF TRBJ2-7 16 TRBV7-3
CASSPGQMQETQYF TRBJ2-5 14 TRBV7-3
CASSGGPLYNEQFF TRBJ2-1 14 TRBV19
CASSLFGDEQYF TRBJ2-7 12 TRBV27